The clone carrying this T cell receptor (beta chain) showed up just once. The antigen is not known. Reverse transcription of about 0.45 to 1 ug RNA was carried out with random hexamers. A single record per CDR3 protein comes from TCRdb applying MiXCR to the immunoSEQ multiplex PCR reads. This sample has about 210,000 distinct CDR3 sequences, with roughly 96% found just once. This sample is drawn from a study of CD8 T cells in Susac syndrome. Study-wide points: The TCR sequencing and HLA analysis in the study involved a relatively small number of individuals, as the study acknowledged.

Trimming at V came to 3 bases and at J to 5 bases, leaving 1 base not matched to a gene. In germline, CDR1 is SNHLY, CDR2 FYNNEI. This CDR3 has 14 residues. The sequencing input was CD4+ T cells from PBMCs. This chain links TRBV2 with TRBJ2-2, with 9 bases identical to TRBD2. The source of this sequence is a human donor with multiple sclerosis. The DNA for the CDR3 is TGTGCCAGCAGTGAGGCGGGGGGGACCGGGGAGCTGTTTTTT. Its translation is CASSEAGGTGELFF.